The subject of this entry is one T cell receptor (beta chain). TCRdb keeps only in-frame clones here, not all; method: immunoSEQ multiplex PCR. The table records more than 150,000 clones, roughly 80% of them present only once. The study drew participants aged about 18 to 89 years from about two dozen US areas. Those designated as exposed participants met a COVID-19 case within 2 weeks before study entry. The entry originates in a study of blood T cell repertoires in COVID-19. Study background: The United States, Italy and Spain supplied acute and convalescent COVID-19 samples. Sources were T cells, B-cell-depleted T cells, or PBMCs; the material itself was cDNA or gDNA.

Specimen: PBMCs or T cells enriched from blood (not recorded which). The source is a man aged 55 to 70 who had been exposed to COVID-19.

CDR3 sequence: CASSVATSGFNNEQFF. Here the CDR3 DNA reads TGTGCCAGCAGCGTAGCTACTAGCGGGTTTAACAATGAGCAGTTCTTC. The V call is TRBV9, the J call TRBJ2-1; TRBD2 agrees at 9 bases. Germline CDR1 and CDR2: SGDLS and YYNGEE. This CDR3 comprises 16 residues. V lost 0 bases and J lost 5; bases outside the gene matches: 6.